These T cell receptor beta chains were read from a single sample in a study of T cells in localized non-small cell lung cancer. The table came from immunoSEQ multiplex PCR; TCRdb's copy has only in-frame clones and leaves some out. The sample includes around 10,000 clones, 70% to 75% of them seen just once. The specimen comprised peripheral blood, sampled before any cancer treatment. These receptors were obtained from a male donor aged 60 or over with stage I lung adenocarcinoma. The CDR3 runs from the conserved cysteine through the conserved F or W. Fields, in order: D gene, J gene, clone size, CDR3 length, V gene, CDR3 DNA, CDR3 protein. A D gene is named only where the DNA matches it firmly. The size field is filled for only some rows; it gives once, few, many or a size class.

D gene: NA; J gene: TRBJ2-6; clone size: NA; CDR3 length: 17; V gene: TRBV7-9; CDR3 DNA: TGTGCCAGCAGCTTTTGGGGGCTCAGCTCTGGGGCCAACGTCCTGACTTTC; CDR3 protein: CASSFWGLSSGANVLTF
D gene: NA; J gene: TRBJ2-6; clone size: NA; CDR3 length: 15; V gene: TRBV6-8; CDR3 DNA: TGTGCCAGCAGTGGGAGGAGCTCTGGGGCCAACGTCCTGACTTTC; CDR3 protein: CASSGRSSGANVLTF
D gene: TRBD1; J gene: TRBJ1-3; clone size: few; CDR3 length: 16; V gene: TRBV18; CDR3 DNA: TGTGCCAGCTCACCCGGGAACAGGGGCTCTGGAAACACCATATATTTT; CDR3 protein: CASSPGNRGSGNTIYF
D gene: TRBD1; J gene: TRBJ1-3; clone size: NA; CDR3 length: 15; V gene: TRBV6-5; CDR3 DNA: TGTGCCAGCAGGGGACAGGGGGTAGTTGGAAACACCATATATTTT; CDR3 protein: CASRGQGVVGNTIYF
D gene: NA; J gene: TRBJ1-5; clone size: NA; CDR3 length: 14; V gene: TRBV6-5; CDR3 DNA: TGTGCCAGCAGTTACGGCAGGGGACATCAGCCCCAGCATTTT; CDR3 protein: CASSYGRGHQPQHF
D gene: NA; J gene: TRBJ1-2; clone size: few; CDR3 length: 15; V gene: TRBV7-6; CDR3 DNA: TGTGCCAGCAGCTTAGGGTTTTTACCGATCTATGGCTACACCTTC; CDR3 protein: CASSLGFLPIYGYTF
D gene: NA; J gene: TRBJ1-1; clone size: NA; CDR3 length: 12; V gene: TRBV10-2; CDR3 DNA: TGCGCCAGCAGTGAGTTTGCGGATGAAGCTTTCTTT; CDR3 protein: CASSEFADEAFF
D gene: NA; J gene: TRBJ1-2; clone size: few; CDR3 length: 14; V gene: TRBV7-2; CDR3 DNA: TGTGCCAGCAGCTTAAGCTGGACAGCAAATGGCTACACCTTC; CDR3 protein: CASSLSWTANGYTF
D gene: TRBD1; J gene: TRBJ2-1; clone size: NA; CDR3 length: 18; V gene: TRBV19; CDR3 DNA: TGTGCCAGTAGGGCCCGGACAGGGAGCTTAAGGTCCTACAATGAGCAGTTCTTC; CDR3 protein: CASRARTGSLRSYNEQFF
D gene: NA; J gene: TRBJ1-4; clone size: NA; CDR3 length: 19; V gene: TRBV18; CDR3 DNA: TGTGCCAGCTCACTCACCTTGCCTGGATCTGGTGCAACTAATGAAAAACTGTTTTTT; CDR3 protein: CASSLTLPGSGATNEKLFF
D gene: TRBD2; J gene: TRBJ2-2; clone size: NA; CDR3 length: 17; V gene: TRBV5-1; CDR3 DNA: TGCGCCAGCAGCTCGGGATGGGCGGGGGCGAACACCGGGGAGCTGTTTTTT; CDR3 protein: CASSSGWAGANTGELFF
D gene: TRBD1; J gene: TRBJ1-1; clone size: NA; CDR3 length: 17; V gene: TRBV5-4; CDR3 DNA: TGTGCCAGCAGCTTGCCCCTTGGGCAGGGGGAGAACACTGAAGCTTTCTTT; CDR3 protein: CASSLPLGQGENTEAFF
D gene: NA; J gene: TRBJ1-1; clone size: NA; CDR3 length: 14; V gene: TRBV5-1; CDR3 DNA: TGCGCCAGCCAAAAAACGGGCGCGGGCACTGAAGCTTTCTTT; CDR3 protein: CASQKTGAGTEAFF
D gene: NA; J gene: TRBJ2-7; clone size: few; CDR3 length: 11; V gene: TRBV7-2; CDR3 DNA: TGTGCCAGCAGCGCCGGGGCGATAGATTACTTC; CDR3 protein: CASSAGAIDYF
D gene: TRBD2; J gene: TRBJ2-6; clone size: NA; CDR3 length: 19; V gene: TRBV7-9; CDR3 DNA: TGTGCCAGCAGCCCCTATGGTAGCGGGCTTCTCTCTGGGGCCAACGTCCTGACTTTC; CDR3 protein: CASSPYGSGLLSGANVLTF
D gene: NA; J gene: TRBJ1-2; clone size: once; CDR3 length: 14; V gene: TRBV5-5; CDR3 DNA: TGTGCCAGCAGCTCGGGGTACGGTAACTATGGCTACACCTTC; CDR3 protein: CASSSGYGNYGYTF
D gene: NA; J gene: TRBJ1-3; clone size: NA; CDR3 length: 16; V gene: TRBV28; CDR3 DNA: TGTGCCAGCAGTTCCCTGAGGGGACCCCGTGGAAACACCATATATTTT; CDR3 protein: CASSSLRGPRGNTIYF